These 7 T cell receptor beta chains were sequenced from one sample in a study of CD8+ T cells in alopecia areata. The authors extracted RNA and reverse transcribed it into cDNA as the sequencing template. The assay was immunoSEQ multiplex PCR, and TCRdb's table has in-frame clones only and misses some. This sample has 200,000 to 250,000 clones, with around two fifths found just once. The treatment was: oral pan-JAK inhibitor, 5-10 mg twice daily. Sequencing was performed on CD4+ T cells sorted from blood, taken around week 30, from a patient treated with tofacitinib. These receptors originate from a human donor with alopecia areata.

This clone was counted a few times. The chain combines TRBV29-1 with TRBJ2-2; tentatively, D is TRBD2 (7 bases). The CDR3 has 17 amino acids. The V end lost 3 bases, the J end lost 4 bases, and 21 bases lay between the germline ends. The germline V gene encodes CDR1 SQVTM and CDR2 ANQGSEA. CDR3 nucleotides: TGCAGCGTTGACCCCCGAACGGGGGGCCGGGGCACCGGGGAGCTGTTTTTT. It yields the protein CSVDPRTGGRGTGELFF.

The table lists this clone with a few counts. DNA of the CDR3: TGTGCCACCAAGGGAGGGCAGAACTTTAACTATGGCTACACCTTC. Translated: CATKGGQNFNYGYTF. This sequence joins TRBV21-1 and TRBJ1-2. TRBV21-1 has pseudogene status. This CDR3 spans 15 amino acids.

The chain has TRBV5-1 and TRBJ1-2; D not certain. This CDR3 comprises 13 residues. The germline V gene encodes CDR1 SGHRS and CDR2 YFSETQ. V was cut by 0 bases and J by 2 bases, with 5 bases left in between. CDR3 bases: TGCGCCAGCAGCTTGGGATGGAACTATGGCTACACCTTC. Translating it yields CASSLGWNYGYTF.

This clone came up a few times. This chain joins TRBV30 and TRBJ2-3, with TRBD2 matching over 8 bases. Germline trimming cut 1 base from V and 0 bases from J; bases unmatched to any gene: 9. The CDR3 length is 17 residues. Germline lookup yields CDR1 GTSNPN and CDR2 SVGIG (reference sequence). The CDR3 DNA reads as TGTGCCTGGAGTGCCCCAGGACTAGCAGGTAGCACAGATACGCAGTATTTT. Its protein is CAWSAPGLAGSTDTQYF.

This chain links TRBV6-5 with TRBJ1-4, with a weak D call TRBD1 (6 bases). V lost 0 bases and J 3 bases, leaving 8 bases between the germline ends. The CDR3 consists of 15 residues. Germline assignment: CDR1 MNHEY and CDR2 SVGAGI. For the CDR3, the DNA is TGTGCCAGCAGTTACTCTAGGGGGGCTAATGAAAAACTGTTTTTT. Protein product: CASSYSRGANEKLFF.

This chain connects TRBV5-1 to TRBJ1-1; D ambiguous. The ends were cut back, 5 bases at V and 0 bases at J, with 8 bases in the middle. The CDR3 runs to 13 residues. CDR1 and CDR2 from the germline V gene are SGHRS and YFSETQ. CDR3: CASRQLLNTEAFF. The CDR3 coding sequence is TGCGCCAGCAGACAGCTATTGAACACTGAAGCTTTCTTT.

V is TRBV7-9 and J is TRBJ1-5, with D hard to call. Germline V CDR1 and CDR2: SEHNR, FQNEAQ (reference sequence). The CDR3 loop spans 15 amino acids. V lost 1 base and J lost 4, with 11 bases in between. The CDR3 DNA reads TGTGCCAGCAGCTTAGGGCGAACACCTAATCAGCCCCAGCATTTT. Protein: CASSLGRTPNQPQHF.